The 25 T cell receptor beta chains reported below all come from one sample, sequenced in a study of CD4+ T cells in melanoma. Produced via immunoSEQ multiplex PCR; TCRdb's table is partial and in-frame only. In the table there are some 150,000 clones, 80% to 95% of which are singletons. Receptors originate from a human donor with melanoma.

This rearrangement joins TRBV10-3 to TRBJ2-3; perhaps TRBD2 as D (7 bases). This CDR3 contains 16 residues. With 5 bases removed from V and 9 bases from J, the gap between germline ends came to 24 bases. Germline CDR1 is ENHRY and CDR2 is SYGVKD. CDR3 protein: CAISPIQGGSGVTQYF. CDR3 sequence (DNA): TGTGCCATCAGTCCTATACAGGGAGGGTCCGGTGTGACGCAGTATTTT.

This chain joins TRBV2 and TRBJ2-3; TRBD2 matches at 7 bases. This CDR3 comprises 14 residues. Germline-derived CDR1 and CDR2 are SNHLY and FYNNEI. The trim removed 5 bases at V and 1 base at J, leaving 3 bases unmatched. As DNA, the CDR3 is TGTGCCAGCAGTCCGAGCGGGGGCACAGATACGCAGTATTTT. Amino acids: CASSPSGGTDTQYF.

The V gene is TRBV2, the J gene TRBJ2-7; D is possibly TRBD1 (5 bases). V shed 6 bases and J shed 3 bases, with 9 bases lying between them. The CDR3 runs to 12 residues. Germline lookup yields CDR1 SNHLY and CDR2 FYNNEI. This chain's CDR3 is CASSRTSYEQYF. Here the CDR3 DNA reads TGTGCCAGCAGCCGGACAAGCTACGAGCAGTACTTC.

This clone was seen just once. The chain combines TRBV7-9 with TRBJ1-2; D not certain. The CDR3 covers 15 residues. Germline V gene sequence: CDR1 SEHNR, CDR2 FQNEAQ (reference sequence). Deletions cut 1 base from V and 4 bases from J, with 13 bases between. CDR3 sequence reads: CASSLVPSSLYGYTF. The CDR3 DNA reads TGTGCCAGCAGCTTAGTGCCCTCGAGCCTCTATGGCTACACCTTC.

The genes are TRBV12-5 and TRBJ2-2, with 15 bases matching TRBD2. This CDR3 has 21 amino acids. CDR1 LGHNT and CDR2 FRNRAP come from the germline V gene. The J segment lost 1 base and the V segment lost 4 bases, leaving 13 bases of the junction unmatched. CDR3 in amino acids: CASGSSPKRTSGGGNTGELFF. CDR3 bases: TGTGCTAGTGGTTCCAGCCCGAAAAGGACTAGCGGGGGGGGGAACACCGGGGAGCTGTTTTTT. Full variable domain (missing parts from reference TRBV12-5 and TRBJ2-2): DARVTQTPRHKVTEMGQEVTMRCQPILGHNTVFWYRQTMMQGLELLAYFRNRAPLDDSGMPKDRFSAEMPDATLATLKIQPSEPRDSAVYFCASGSSPKRTSGGGNTGELFFGEGSRLTVL.

CDR3 bases: TGCAGCGTTGGTCTAGCGCAGGTCAATGAGCAGTTCTTC. It codes for CSVGLAQVNEQFF. The J gene is TRBJ2-1, the V gene TRBV29-1, with D perhaps matching TRBD2 (6 bases). This CDR3 has 13 amino acids. The V gene's germline CDR1 is SQVTM and CDR2 ANQGSEA. Trimming took 4 bases from V and 6 from J, leaving 13 bases between them.

J is TRBJ2-6 and V is TRBV14; D is uncertain. V lost 4 bases and J lost 1, with 8 bases in between. The germline V gene encodes CDR1 SGHDN and CDR2 FVKESK. The CDR3 has 15 amino acids. DNA of the CDR3: TGTGCCAGCAGCCTTCTAGTATCTGGGGCCAACGTCCTGACTTTC. Its protein product is CASSLLVSGANVLTF.

The chain has TRBV4-1 and TRBJ1-2; maybe TRBD1 (5 bases). Germline values: CDR1 MGHRA, CDR2 YSYEKL. The CDR3 has 15 amino acids. With 4 bases removed from V and 2 bases from J, the gap between germline ends came to 14 bases. The CDR3 region is CASSPTWDRNYGYTF. Here the CDR3 DNA reads TGCGCCAGCAGCCCGACCTGGGACCGAAACTATGGCTACACCTTC.

This rearrangement joins TRBV7-9 to TRBJ1-1, with unresolved D. Trimming took 2 bases from V and 5 from J, leaving 12 bases between them. This CDR3 is built from 14 residues. Germline V CDR1 and CDR2: SEHNR, FQNEAQ (reference sequence). CDR3 protein: CASSLSDNPTEAFF. The CDR3 DNA is TGTGCCAGCAGCTTAAGCGACAACCCGACTGAAGCTTTCTTT.

The chain carries TRBV7-3 and TRBJ1-2; D perhaps matches TRBD1 (5 bases). Trimming left V 5 bases short and J 4 bases short, with 17 bases between. CDR3 length equals 15 residues. Germline CDR1 reads SGHTA; CDR2 reads FQGTGA. CDR3 bases: TGTGCCAGCAGCGAGGGAGTGGGGGAGGCCTATGGCTACACCTTC. Translation: CASSEGVGEAYGYTF.

The gene calls are TRBV4-1 and TRBJ2-3; a possible D gene is TRBD1 (6 bases). This CDR3 is 16 amino acids long. Germline V CDR1 and CDR2: MGHRA, YSYEKL. Trimming left V 1 base short and J 0 bases short, with 11 bases between. The CDR3 sequence is CASSQATGTSTDTQYF. The CDR3 coding sequence is TGCGCCAGCAGCCAAGCTACAGGGACCAGCACAGATACGCAGTATTTT.

This chain uses TRBV19 with TRBJ1-2; D might be TRBD1 (5 bases). This CDR3 has 15 amino acids. CDR1 and CDR2 from the germline V gene are LNHDA and SQIVND (reference sequence). V shed 1 base and J shed 4 bases, with 13 bases lying between them. The CDR3 nucleotides read TGTGCCAGTAGTATAGGCGGGACTGGAGTCTATGGCTACACCTTC. Encoded protein: CASSIGGTGVYGYTF.

This sequence joins TRBV7-3 and TRBJ2-3; no clear D gene. The germline V gene has CDR1 SGHTA and CDR2 FQGTGA. There are 16 residues in the CDR3. Trimming took 0 bases from V and 0 from J, leaving 10 bases between them. The CDR3: CASSLTGITSTDTQYF. CDR3 nucleotides: TGTGCCAGCAGCTTAACAGGGATCACGAGCACAGATACGCAGTATTTT.

The chain has TRBV29-1 and TRBJ1-2, with D tentatively TRBD1 (5 bases). Between the trimmed V and J ends, which lost 1 base and 8 bases, there was a span of 11 bases. CDR1 is SQVTM and CDR2 is ANQGSEA in the germline V gene. This CDR3 is built from 12 residues. This CDR3 reads CSVEGQGGGYTF. The CDR3 DNA follows: TGCAGCGTTGAAGGGCAGGGTGGGGGCTACACCTTC.

This chain uses TRBV5-5 with TRBJ2-7; 10 bases match TRBD1. Germline assignment: CDR1 SGHKS and CDR2 YYEKEE (reference sequence). J was trimmed by 5 bases and V by 0 bases; bases with no gene match: 11. The CDR3 length is 17 residues. The DNA of the CDR3 is TGTGCCAGCAGCTTGGGAACCGCCGGGACAGGGGCGGACGAGCAGTACTTC. It specifies CASSLGTAGTGADEQYF.

V is TRBV19 and J is TRBJ2-3; D is perhaps TRBD1 (5 bases). The CDR3 extends over 12 amino acids. Germline CDR1 and CDR2: LNHDA and SQIVND (reference sequence). Trimming removed 10 bases from V and 6 bases from J, with 14 bases in between. CDR3 nucleotide sequence: TGTGCCACAATGACAGAAGTGGATACGCAGTATTTT. Translation: CATMTEVDTQYF.

The chain links TRBV19 to TRBJ2-1; perhaps TRBD2 as D (6 bases). CDR1 LNHDA and CDR2 SQIVND come from the germline V gene (reference sequence). V was clipped by 4 bases and J by 9 bases, with 16 bases between them. CDR3 length: 14 residues. CDR3 in DNA: TGTGCCAGTAGTAATGGGGCCGGGGGAGGTGAGCAGTTCTTC. Translating gives CASSNGAGGGEQFF.

The chain couples TRBV5-5 to TRBJ1-3; maybe TRBD1 (5 bases). The V end was cut by 4 bases, the J end by 2 bases, with 13 bases between. The CDR3 is 15 amino acids. CDR1 is SGHKS, CDR2 YYEKEE, per germline (reference sequence). The CDR3 loop reads CASSPVGGAGNTIYF. The CDR3 DNA reads TGTGCCAGCAGCCCAGTCGGAGGGGCTGGAAACACCATATATTTT.

This clone showed up just a few times. V gene TRBV4-1 combines with J gene TRBJ1-4, with D unresolved. The ends were cut back, 1 base at V and 8 bases at J, with 11 bases in the middle. Germline CDR1 reads MGHRA; CDR2 reads YSYEKL. This CDR3 comprises 14 residues. The DNA of the CDR3 is TGCGCCAGCAGCCAAGCGGTTATAGGCGAAAAACTGTTTTTT. Translation gives CASSQAVIGEKLFF.

The rearrangement joins TRBV5-1 to TRBJ2-1; D uncertain. Trimming pared 4 bases from V and 15 bases from J, leaving 20 bases between. Germline loops: CDR1 SGHRS, CDR2 YFSETQ. CDR3 length equals 13 residues. The CDR3 region has the DNA TGCGCCAGCAGCCCCCAGGCAAGTTATAAGGGGTTCTTC. This encodes CASSPQASYKGFF. The variable domain in full, completed from reference TRBV5-1 and TRBJ2-1, reads KAGVTQTPRYLIKTRGQQVTLSCSPISGHRSVSWYQQTPGQGLQFLFEYFSETQRNKGNFPGRFSGRQFSNSRSEMNVSTLELGDSALYLCASSPQASYKGFFGPGTRLTVL.

The chain has TRBV4-2 and TRBJ1-1; no clear D. V was pared by 0 bases and J by 3 bases, with 11 bases between. The CDR3 consists of 15 residues. The germline V gene has CDR1 LGHNA and CDR2 YNFKEQ. CDR3 in DNA: TGTGCCAGCAGCCAAGATTCGGGTGGTTACACTGAAGCTTTCTTT. This encodes CASSQDSGGYTEAFF.

J is TRBJ2-7 and V is TRBV2; D perhaps matches TRBD1 (5 bases). Germline CDR1 and CDR2: SNHLY and FYNNEI. Trimming stripped 7 bases from V and 0 bases from J, with 13 bases between. The length of the CDR3 is 14 residues. The CDR3 nucleotides read TGTGCCAGCACCTCGCAGGGCAGCTCCTACGAGCAGTACTTC. Its protein product is CASTSQGSSYEQYF.

There are a few counts of this clone. The rearrangement joins TRBV7-2 to TRBJ2-7, with D possibly matching TRBD2 (5 bases). The CDR3 consists of 15 residues. Germline V gene data show CDR1 as SGHTA and CDR2 as FQGNSA. V lost 5 bases and J 0 bases, leaving 14 bases between the germline ends. The CDR3 DNA reads TGTGCCAGCAGCCCTAGCTTCATAAGCTCCTACGAGCAGTACTTC. Protein product: CASSPSFISSYEQYF.

This clone was seen a single time. The chain couples TRBV19 to TRBJ2-7; D may be TRBD1 (6 bases). V lost 8 bases and J lost 4, with 9 bases in between. The germline CDR1 and CDR2 sequences are LNHDA and SQIVND (reference sequence). The CDR3 sequence is 11 residues long. CDR3 protein: CASHRVYEQYF. The CDR3 region has the DNA TGTGCCAGTCACAGGGTGTACGAGCAGTACTTC.

This chain uses TRBV19 with TRBJ2-4; D is possibly TRBD1 (6 bases). This CDR3 comprises 15 residues. Per germline, CDR1 LNHDA and CDR2 SQIVND (reference sequence). Trimming cost V 6 bases and J 4 bases, with 16 bases left between them. This CDR3 reads CASSPADSLKNIQYF. In DNA form, the CDR3 reads TGTGCCAGTAGCCCCGCGGACAGTCTGAAAAACATTCAGTACTTC. Drawing the rest from reference TRBV19 and TRBJ2-4, the complete variable domain is DGGITQSPKYLFRKEGQNVTLSCEQNLNHDAMYWYRQDPGQGLRLIYYSQIVNDFQKGDIAEGYSVSREKKESFPLTVTSAQKNPTAFYLCASSPADSLKNIQYFGAGTRLSVL.